This T cell receptor beta chain originates from a study of follicular helper T cells after annual influenza vaccination. To note about this clone: The target antigen is unknown.

Noted time point: 2015-2016 season, pre-vaccination. Non-naive CD4+CXCR5+PD-1+ cTfh were sorted into ICOS+CD38+ and ICOS-CD38- fractions. Points from the study as a whole: Day 7 ICOS+CD38+ clones later appeared mostly in ICOS-CD38- cTfh. Only about 8.5-21% of analyzed cells yielded productive TCRB sequences.

Sequencing was performed with immunoSEQ multiplex PCR; in TCRdb, only in-frame clones are kept and a portion is missing. The table lists approximately 10,000 clones, approximately 84% of them singletons. The length of the CDR3 is 12 residues. The germline V gene has CDR1 MNHEY and CDR2 SVGAGI. Trimming took 4 bases from V and 5 from J, leaving 8 bases between them. The chain recombines TRBV6-5 with TRBJ1-2, with D unresolved. The sequences come from CXCR5+ CD38- circulating T follicular helper cells from blood, collected on the day of influenza vaccination. Subset reported: circulating Tfh, non-naive CD4+CXCR5+PD-1+ (ICOS+CD38+ or ICOS-CD38-). This clonotype was sampled from an adult who received the influenza vaccine. CDR3 loop: CASSSLGYGYTF. CDR3 nucleotides: TGTGCCAGCAGTTCCTTGGGGTATGGCTACACCTTC.